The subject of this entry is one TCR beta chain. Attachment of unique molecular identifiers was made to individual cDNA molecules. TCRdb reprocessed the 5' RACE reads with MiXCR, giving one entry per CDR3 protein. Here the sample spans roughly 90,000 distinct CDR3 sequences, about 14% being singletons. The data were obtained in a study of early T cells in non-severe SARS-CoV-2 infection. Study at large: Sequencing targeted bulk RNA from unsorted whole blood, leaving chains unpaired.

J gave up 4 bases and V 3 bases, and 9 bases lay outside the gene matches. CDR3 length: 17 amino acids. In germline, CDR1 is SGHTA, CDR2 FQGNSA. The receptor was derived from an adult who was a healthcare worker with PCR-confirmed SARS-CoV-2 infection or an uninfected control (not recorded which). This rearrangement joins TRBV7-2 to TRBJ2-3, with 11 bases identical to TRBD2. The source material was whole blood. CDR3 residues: CASSFSSGGFPPDTQYF. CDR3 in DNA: TGTGCCAGCAGCTTTTCTAGCGGGGGGTTCCCCCCAGATACGCAGTATTTT.